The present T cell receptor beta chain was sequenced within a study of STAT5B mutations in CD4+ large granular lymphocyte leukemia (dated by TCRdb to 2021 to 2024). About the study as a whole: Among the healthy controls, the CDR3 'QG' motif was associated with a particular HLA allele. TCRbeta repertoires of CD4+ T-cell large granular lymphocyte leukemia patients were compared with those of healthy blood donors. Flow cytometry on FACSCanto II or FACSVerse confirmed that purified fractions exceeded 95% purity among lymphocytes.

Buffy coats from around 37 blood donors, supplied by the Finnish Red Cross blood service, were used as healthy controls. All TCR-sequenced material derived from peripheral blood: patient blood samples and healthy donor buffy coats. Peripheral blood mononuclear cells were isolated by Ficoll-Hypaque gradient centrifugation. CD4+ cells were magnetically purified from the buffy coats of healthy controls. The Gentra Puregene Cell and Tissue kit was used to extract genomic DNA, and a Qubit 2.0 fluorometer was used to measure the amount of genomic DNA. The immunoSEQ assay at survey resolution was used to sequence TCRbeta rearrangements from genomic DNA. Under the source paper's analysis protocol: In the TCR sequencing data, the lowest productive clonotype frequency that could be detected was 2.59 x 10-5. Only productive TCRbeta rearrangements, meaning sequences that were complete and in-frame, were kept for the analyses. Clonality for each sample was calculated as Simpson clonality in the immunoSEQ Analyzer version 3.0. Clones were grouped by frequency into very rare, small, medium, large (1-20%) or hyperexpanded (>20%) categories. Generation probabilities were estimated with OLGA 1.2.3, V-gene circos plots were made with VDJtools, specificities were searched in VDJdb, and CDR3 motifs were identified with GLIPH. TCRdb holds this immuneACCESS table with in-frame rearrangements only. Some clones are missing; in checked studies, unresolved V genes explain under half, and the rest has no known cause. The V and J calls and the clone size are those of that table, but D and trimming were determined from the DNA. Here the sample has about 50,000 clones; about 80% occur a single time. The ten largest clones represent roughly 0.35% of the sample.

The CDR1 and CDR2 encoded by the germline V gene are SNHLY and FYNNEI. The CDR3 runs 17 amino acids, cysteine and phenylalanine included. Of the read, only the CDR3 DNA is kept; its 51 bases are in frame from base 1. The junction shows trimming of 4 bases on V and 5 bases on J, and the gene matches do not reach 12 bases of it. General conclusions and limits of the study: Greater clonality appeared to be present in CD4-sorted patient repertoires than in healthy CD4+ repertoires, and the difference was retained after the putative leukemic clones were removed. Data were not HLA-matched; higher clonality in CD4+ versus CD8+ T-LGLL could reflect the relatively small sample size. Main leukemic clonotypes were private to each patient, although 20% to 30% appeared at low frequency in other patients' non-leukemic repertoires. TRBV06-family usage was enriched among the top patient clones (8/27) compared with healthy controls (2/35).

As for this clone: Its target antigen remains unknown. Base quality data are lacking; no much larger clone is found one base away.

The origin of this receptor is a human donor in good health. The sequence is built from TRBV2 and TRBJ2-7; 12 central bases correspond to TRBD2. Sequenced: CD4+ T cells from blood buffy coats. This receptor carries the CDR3 CASSVETSGSFSHEQYF. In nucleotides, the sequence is TGTGCCAGCAGTGTCGAGACTAGCGGGAGTTTTTCCCACGAGCAGTACTTC. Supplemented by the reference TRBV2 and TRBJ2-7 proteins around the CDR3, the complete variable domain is EPEVTQTPSHQVTQMGQEVILRCVPISNHLYFYWYRQILGQKVEFLVSFYNNEISEKSEIFDDQFSVERPDGSNFTLKIRSTKLEDSAMYFCASSVETSGSFSHEQYFGPGTRLTVT.